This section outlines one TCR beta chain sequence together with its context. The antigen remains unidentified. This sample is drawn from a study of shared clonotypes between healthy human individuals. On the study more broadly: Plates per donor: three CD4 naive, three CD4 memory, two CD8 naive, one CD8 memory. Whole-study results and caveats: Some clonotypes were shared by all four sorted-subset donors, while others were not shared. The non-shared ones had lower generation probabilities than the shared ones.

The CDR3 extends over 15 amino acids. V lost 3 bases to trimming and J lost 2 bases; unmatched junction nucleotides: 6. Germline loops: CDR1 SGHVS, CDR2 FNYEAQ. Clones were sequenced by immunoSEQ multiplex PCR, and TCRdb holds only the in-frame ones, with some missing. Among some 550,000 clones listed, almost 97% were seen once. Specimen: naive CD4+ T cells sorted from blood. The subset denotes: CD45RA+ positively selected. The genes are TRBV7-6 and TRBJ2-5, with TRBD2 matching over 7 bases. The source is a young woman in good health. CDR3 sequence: CASSFRGGGQETQYF. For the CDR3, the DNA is TGTGCCAGCAGCTTCCGCGGGGGAGGGCAAGAGACCCAGTACTTC.